This T cell receptor beta chain came from a study of HIV-infected patients and healthy controls. Approximately 500 ng RNA was reverse transcribed with alpha and beta constant-region primers. Each of the alpha and beta chains got its own library through chain-specific third strand synthesis with indices. One entry per CDR3 protein results from TCRdb running MiXCR on the 5' RACE reads. Here the sample spans over 3,500 distinct CDR3 sequences, 10% to 15% being singletons. Whole blood was used without fractionation, so all unsorted peripheral T cells were included. The V segment lost 2 bases and the J segment 2 bases; nucleotides outside the gene matches: 8. The CDR3 sequence is 16 residues long. This clonotype was recorded at least ten times.

Sequenced material: blood, taken before antiretroviral therapy. The chain recombines TRBV6-7 with TRBJ2-7, with TRBD2 identical over 8 bases. TRBV6-7 is treated as an ORF (open reading frame) with a function not yet certain. The receptor was derived from an adult with HIV infection. The CDR3 is CASSYPRVAGPYEQYF. CDR3 coding DNA: TGTGCCAGCAGTTACCCCCGAGTAGCGGGACCCTACGAGCAGTACTTC.